The 12 T cell receptor beta chains listed next were all sequenced from one sample in a study of blood T cells in healthy people across ages (dated by TCRdb to about 2015). The library was obtained by 5' RACE. The run used an Illumina HiSeq 2500. The second PCR ran for about 7 to 11 cycles and used a J-beta primer mix along with a sample-barcoded 5' primer. The public reads were run again by TCRdb, first through fastp at Q25 and then through MiXCR, and only productive beta chains were kept. CDR3 protein duplicates are merged, each entry listing the most common genes and DNA. This sample holds 650,000 to 950,000 distinct CDR3 sequences; 40% to 50% were observed only once. The ten biggest clones cover about 21% of the sample. The specimen sequenced was blood. The receptors originated from a man in his 60s in good health.

The genes are TRBV5-1 and TRBJ1-2; 7 positions match TRBD1. CDR1 and CDR2 (germline): SGHRS, YFSETQ. V lost 4 bases to trimming and J lost 7 bases; unmatched junction nucleotides: 10. The CDR3 sequence is 14 residues long. This chain's CDR3 is CASSALTGESGYTF. The CDR3 coding sequence is TGCGCCAGCAGCGCCCTTACAGGGGAGAGTGGCTACACCTTC. Full variable domain (rest looked up from reference TRBV5-1 and TRBJ1-2): KAGVTQTPRYLIKTRGQQVTLSCSPISGHRSVSWYQQTPGQGLQFLFEYFSETQRNKGNFPGRFSGRQFSNSRSEMNVSTLELGDSALYLCASSALTGESGYTFGSGTRLTVV.

This clonotype has just a few counts. The rearrangement links TRBV25-1 to TRBJ2-1; unclear D gene. The CDR3 consists of 11 residues. V was clipped by 6 bases and J by 6 bases, with 6 bases between them. From germline, CDR1 is MGHDK and CDR2 SYGVNS. CDR3 nucleotides: TGTGCCAGCAGAGCCCTCAATGAGCAGTTCTTC. Protein: CASRALNEQFF.

The V and J genes are TRBV6-2 or TRBV6-3 and TRBJ2-1, with unresolved D. The CDR3 has 14 residues. Trimming shortened V by 2 bases and J by 5 bases, and 10 bases separated the two germline ends. CDR1 is MNHEY, CDR2 SVGEGT, per germline. CDR3 nucleotide sequence: TGTGCCAGCAGTTACGGCCCAGGAAACAATGAGCAGTTCTTC. As protein: CASSYGPGNNEQFF.

This clonotype turned up a few times. J is TRBJ1-4 and V is TRBV28; D is undetermined. Germline values: CDR1 MDHEN, CDR2 SYDVKM. The ends were cut back, 3 bases at V and 3 bases at J, with 14 bases in the middle. The CDR3 spans 16 residues. CDR3 DNA: TGTGCCAGCAGTTTCCAAACCTGGAGACCTAATGAAAAACTGTTTTTT. Its translation: CASSFQTWRPNEKLFF.

This chain uses TRBV10-3 with TRBJ2-7; TRBD1 matches at 8 bases. The V gene's germline CDR1 is ENHRY and CDR2 SYGVKD. CDR3 length equals 12 residues. The CDR3 region is CVMGQDSYEQYF. The CDR3 region has the DNA TGTGTCATGGGACAGGATTCCTACGAGCAGTACTTC.

This clonotype has just a few counts. The chain couples TRBV4-1 to TRBJ2-1, with D possibly being TRBD1 (6 bases). Trimming took 3 bases from V and 9 from J, leaving 9 bases between them. This CDR3 spans 12 amino acids. Germline CDR1 reads MGHRA; CDR2 reads YSYEKL. The chain's CDR3 is CASSQTGSEQFF. CDR3 nucleotide sequence: TGCGCCAGCAGCCAGACAGGTAGTGAGCAGTTCTTC.

The rearrangement joins TRBV28 to TRBJ1-6; D is perhaps TRBD1 (5 bases). Germline V lookup: CDR1 MDHEN, CDR2 SYDVKM. V lost 5 bases to trimming and J lost 0 bases, with 14 bases between them. The CDR3 has 17 amino acids. The CDR3 nucleotides read TGTGCCAGCAGTCGACCGACAGCTAGCTCCTATAATTCACCCCTCCACTTT. Translated: CASSRPTASSYNSPLHF.

The chain carries TRBV2 and TRBJ2-7; unclear D gene. Germline V lookup: CDR1 SNHLY, CDR2 FYNNEI. This CDR3 region has 13 residues. Trimming pared 4 bases from V and 2 bases from J, leaving 9 bases between. CDR3 region: CASSVRQTYEQYF. DNA for the CDR3: TGTGCCAGCAGTGTCAGGCAGACCTACGAGCAGTACTTC.

In regard to this clonotype: One end of the junction varies from germline; a read error may be responsible. The V and J genes are TRBV7-2 and TRBJ2-5; possible D gene TRBD1, 5 bases. This CDR3 is built from 19 residues. Germline V CDR1 and CDR2: SGHTA, FQGNSA. The CDR3 DNA is TGTGCCGGCAGCTTAGCCCTGGTAGAAGACAGCATTCATCAAGAGACCCAGTACTTC. Amino acids: CAGSLALVEDSIHQETQYF. The complete variable domain, with remaining parts taken from reference TRBV7-2 and TRBJ2-5, reads GAGVSQSPSNKVTEKGKDVELRCDPISGHTALYWYRQSLGQGLEFLIYFQGNSAPDKSGLPSDRFSAERTGGSVSTLTIQRTQQEDSAVYLCAGSLALVEDSIHQETQYFGPGTRLLVL.

This chain uses TRBV24-1 with TRBJ2-7; TRBD1 is a possible D gene (5 bases). Trimming stripped 5 bases from V and 2 bases from J, with 12 bases between. The CDR3 has 14 amino acids. Germline CDR1 is KGHDR and CDR2 is SFDVKD. The CDR3 reads CATSGGSRPYEQYF. For the CDR3, the DNA is TGTGCCACCAGTGGGGGCAGTCGACCCTACGAGCAGTACTTC.

Of note for this clonotype: A clone one base away is much larger, so this may be a read error. The gene calls are TRBV10-3 and TRBJ2-1; 7 nucleotides align to TRBD1. The CDR3 runs 14 residues. Germline V CDR1 and CDR2: ENHRY, SYGVKD. V shed 6 bases and J 3 bases; nucleotides not matched to a gene: 5. CDR3 protein: CAIRGGQIYNEQFF. The CDR3 nucleotides are TGTGCCATCAGAGGGGGACAGATCTACAATGAGCAGTTCTTC.

The chain has TRBV7-3 and TRBJ2-4; D is unclear. The J call may be faulty, since TRBJ2-7 better matches the DNA end. Germline loops: CDR1 SGHTA, CDR2 FQGTGA. This CDR3 contains 14 residues. This chain's CDR3 is CASSLSAVGYEQYF. Here the CDR3 DNA reads TGTGCCAGCAGCTTATCCGCGGTCGGCTACGAGCAGTACTTC.